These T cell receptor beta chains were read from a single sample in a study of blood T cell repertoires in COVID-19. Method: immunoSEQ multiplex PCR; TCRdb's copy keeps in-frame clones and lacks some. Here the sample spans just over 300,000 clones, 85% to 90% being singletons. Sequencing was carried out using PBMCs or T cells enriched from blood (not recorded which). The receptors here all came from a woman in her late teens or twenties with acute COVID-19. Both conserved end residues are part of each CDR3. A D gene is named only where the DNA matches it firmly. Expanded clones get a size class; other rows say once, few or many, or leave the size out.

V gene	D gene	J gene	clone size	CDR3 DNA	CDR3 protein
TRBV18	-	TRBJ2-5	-	TGTGCCAGCTCAGAGGTGGAGACCCAGTACTTC	CASSEVETQYF
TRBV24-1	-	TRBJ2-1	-	TGTGCCACCGAGGACCAGGGTAGCGAGCAGTTCTTC	CATEDQGSEQFF
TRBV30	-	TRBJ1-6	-	TGTGCCTGGAGTGACGGGAGGGATTCCTATAATTCACCCCTCCACTTT	CAWSDGRDSYNSPLHF
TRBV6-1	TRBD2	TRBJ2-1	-	TGTGCCAGCAGTGAAGTCAGCGGGAGTAGGAGTGAGCAGTTCTTC	CASSEVSGSRSEQFF
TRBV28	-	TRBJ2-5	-	TGTGCCAGTGAGGACTGGGCACAAGAGACCCAGTACTTC	CASEDWAQETQYF
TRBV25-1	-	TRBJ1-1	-	TGTGCCAGCAGCCTTAATATGAACACTGAAGCTTTCTTT	CASSLNMNTEAFF
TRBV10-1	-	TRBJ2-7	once	TGCGCCAGCAGTGCCGGGACTGGACTCGAGCAGTACTTC	CASSAGTGLEQYF
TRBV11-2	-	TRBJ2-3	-	TGTGCCAGCAGCTTAGGGGCAGGACGGGGTTTGCGCACAGATACGCAGTATTTT	CASSLGAGRGLRTDTQYF
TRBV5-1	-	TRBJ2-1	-	TGCGCCAGCAGCTTTCGGACCCAATCCTTCGGGGAGAATGAGCAGTTCTTC	CASSFRTQSFGENEQFF
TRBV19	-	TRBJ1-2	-	TGTGCCTCTAGTCAGGGAGGTCCTTTGGACTATGGCTACACCTTC	CASSQGGPLDYGYTF
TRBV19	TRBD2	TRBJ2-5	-	TGTGCCAGTATGGGACTAGCGGGCCAAGATCCTGAGACCCAGTACTTC	CASMGLAGQDPETQYF
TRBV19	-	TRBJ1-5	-	TGTGCCAGTAGTATGGCCGTTCATCAGCCCCAGCATTTT	CASSMAVHQPQHF
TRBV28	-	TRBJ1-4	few	TGTGCCAGCAGTTTAATGGCAGGGACTAATGAAAAACTGTTTTTT	CASSLMAGTNEKLFF
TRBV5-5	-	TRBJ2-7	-	TGTGCCAGCAGCTTGGTTCCAGGGGATCCTGTCCCCTACGAGCAGTACTTC	CASSLVPGDPVPYEQYF
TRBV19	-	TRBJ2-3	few	TGTGCCAGTAGTATCCAAGATACGCAGTATTTT	CASSIQDTQYF
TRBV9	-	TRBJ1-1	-	TGTGCCAGCAGCGTCACCGGGACAAGTAACACTGAAGCTTTCTTT	CASSVTGTSNTEAFF
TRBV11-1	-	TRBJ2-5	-	TGTGCCAGCAGCTTCCCGCAGGGGAAAGAGACCCAGTACTTC	CASSFPQGKETQYF
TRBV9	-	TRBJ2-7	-	TGTGCCAGCAGCGTAGGAATCCAGGGCCACGAGCAGTACTTC	CASSVGIQGHEQYF
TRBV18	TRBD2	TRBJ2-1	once	TGTGCCAGCTCACCCTCCACGGGCGGGAGCTCCTACAATGAGCAGTTCTTC	CASSPSTGGSSYNEQFF
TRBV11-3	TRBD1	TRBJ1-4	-	TGTGCCAGCAGCAGTACAGGGGTAGGAGAAAAACTGTTTTTT	CASSSTGVGEKLFF
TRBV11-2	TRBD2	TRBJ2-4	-	TGTGCCAGCAGCCCCGGGAGTAGCGGGTCAAACATTCAGTACTTC	CASSPGSSGSNIQYF
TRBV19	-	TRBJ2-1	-	TGTGCCAGTAGTATATCTGGGGGGTCCGATGAGCAGTTCTTC	CASSISGGSDEQFF
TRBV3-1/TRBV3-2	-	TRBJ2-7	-	TGTGCCAGCAGCCAAGTACGTAGCCACGAGCAGTACTTC	CASSQVRSHEQYF
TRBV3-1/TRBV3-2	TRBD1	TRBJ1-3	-	TGTGCCAGCAGCCAAGAAGTCGGGACAGGGGGCTCAGGAAACACCATATATTTT	CASSQEVGTGGSGNTIYF
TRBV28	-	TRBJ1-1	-	TGTGCCAGCAGTTTATCGTCCGGCGGGGACACTGAAGCTTTCTTT	CASSLSSGGDTEAFF
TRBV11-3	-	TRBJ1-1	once	TGTGCCAGCAGTCAAACCCGCAGGGGGAACACTGAAGCTTTCTTT	CASSQTRRGNTEAFF
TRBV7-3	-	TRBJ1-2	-	TGTGCCAGCAGCCCCGGTGATAACTATGGCTACACCTTC	CASSPGDNYGYTF
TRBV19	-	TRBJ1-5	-	TGTGCCAGTACCCCCTCTCTAGCGGGTAGCAATCAGCCCCAGCATTTT	CASTPSLAGSNQPQHF
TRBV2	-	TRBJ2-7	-	TGTGCCAGCAGTGAGGGTAGCACCTACGAGCAGTACTTC	CASSEGSTYEQYF
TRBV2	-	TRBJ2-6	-	TGTGCCAGCTCGGGGAGCTCTGGGGCCAACGTCCTGACTTTC	CASSGSSGANVLTF
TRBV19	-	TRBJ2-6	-	TGTGCCAGTCTCGGGGGGCCTGGGGCCAACGTCCTGACTTTC	CASLGGPGANVLTF
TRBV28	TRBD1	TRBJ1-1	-	TGTGCCAGCAGTCCCGGGACAGGGAACACTGAAGCTTTCTTT	CASSPGTGNTEAFF
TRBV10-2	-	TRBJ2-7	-	TGCGCCACCTACAGGACCTCCTACGAGCAGTACTTC	CATYRTSYEQYF
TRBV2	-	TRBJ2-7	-	TGTGCCAGCGGCGGGGCGGTCCGCTACGAGCAGTACTTC	CASGGAVRYEQYF
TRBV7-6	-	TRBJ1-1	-	TGTGCCAGCAGCCCCCGGACGGGAACCATGAACACTGAAGCTTTCTTT	CASSPRTGTMNTEAFF
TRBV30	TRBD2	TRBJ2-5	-	TGTGCCTGGAGTGCCGGACTAGCGGTCCAAGAGACCCAGTACTTC	CAWSAGLAVQETQYF
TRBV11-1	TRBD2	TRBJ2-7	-	TGTGCCAGCAGCTTCCGCGCGCGGGAGAGCTACGAGCAGTACTTC	CASSFRARESYEQYF
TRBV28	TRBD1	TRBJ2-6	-	TGTGCCAGCAGTCCCTGGGACAGCTCCTCTGGGGCCAACGTCCTGACTTTC	CASSPWDSSSGANVLTF
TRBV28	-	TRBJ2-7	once	TGTGCCAGCAGGTCCAACTACGAGCAGTACTTC	CASRSNYEQYF
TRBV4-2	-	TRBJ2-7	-	TGTGCCAGCAGCCAAGATGGAGGGTATACCTACGAGCAGTACTTC	CASSQDGGYTYEQYF
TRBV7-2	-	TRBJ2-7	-	TGTGCCAGCAGCTTAGGCGTCGGCTACGAGCAGTACTTC	CASSLGVGYEQYF
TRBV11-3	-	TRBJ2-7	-	TGTGCCAGCAGCTTCGCGGGAAGGTCTGCCGAGCAGTACTTC	CASSFAGRSAEQYF
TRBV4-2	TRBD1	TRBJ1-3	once	TGTGCCAGCAGCCAAGATCATACAGGGGCCTACACCATATATTTT	CASSQDHTGAYTIYF
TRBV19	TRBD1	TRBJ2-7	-	TGTGCCAGTAGTACACAGGGGGCAGCCTACGAGCAGTACTTC	CASSTQGAAYEQYF
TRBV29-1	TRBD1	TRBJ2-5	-	TGCAGCGTTGGACAGGGTAAAGAGACCCAGTACTTC	CSVGQGKETQYF
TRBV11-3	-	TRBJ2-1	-	TGTGCCAGCAGCTCAGGACTGTCGCTGTACAATGAGCAGTTCTTC	CASSSGLSLYNEQFF
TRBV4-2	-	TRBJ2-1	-	TGTGCCAGCAGCCAAGGGATCAGCGAAAACAATGAGCAGTTCTTC	CASSQGISENNEQFF
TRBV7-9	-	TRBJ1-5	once	TGTGCCAGCAGCTCCGGCAATCAGCCCCAGCATTTT	CASSSGNQPQHF
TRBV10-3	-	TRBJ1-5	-	TGTGCCATCAGTGCAGATAGCAATCAGCCCCAGCATTTT	CAISADSNQPQHF
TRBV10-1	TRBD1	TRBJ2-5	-	TGCGCCAGCAGTGACGGACAGGGCCTCCAAGAGACCCAGTACTTC	CASSDGQGLQETQYF
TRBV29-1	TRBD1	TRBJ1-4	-	TGCAGCGTTACTGGACAGGGACCCAGAAAACTGTTTTTT	CSVTGQGPRKLFF
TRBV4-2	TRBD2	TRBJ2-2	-	TGTGCCAGCAGCCAAGTTACTAGCGGGAAGACCTCGAACACCGGGGAGCTGTTTTTT	CASSQVTSGKTSNTGELFF
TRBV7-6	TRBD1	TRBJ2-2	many	TGTGCCAGCAGTTCCACCGGGACAGGGGGCTTCGGGGAGCTGTTTTTT	CASSSTGTGGFGELFF
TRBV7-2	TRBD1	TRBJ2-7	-	TGTGCCAGCAGCCAGACAGGGGGCGCCTTGTACGAGCAGTACTTC	CASSQTGGALYEQYF
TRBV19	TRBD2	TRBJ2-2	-	TGTGCCAGCAGGACTAGCGGTTCGAACACCGGGGAGCTGTTTTTT	CASRTSGSNTGELFF
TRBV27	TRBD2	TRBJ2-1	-	TGTGCCAGCAGTTTAGGCGGGAGGGCCAGAAATGAGCAGTTCTTC	CASSLGGRARNEQFF
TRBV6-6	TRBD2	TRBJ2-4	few	TGTGCCAGCAGTCCGCTCGGGACGGGGGGAGCCAAAAACATTCAGTACTTC	CASSPLGTGGAKNIQYF
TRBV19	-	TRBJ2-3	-	TGTGCCAGTAGTATTGAGGGGGCAGATACGCAGTATTTT	CASSIEGADTQYF
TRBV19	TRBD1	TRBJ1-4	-	TGTGCCAGTACGGAGACAGGGGAAGGCGGGGAGGAAAAACTGTTTTTT	CASTETGEGGEEKLFF